Presented here are 31 T cell receptor beta chains from one specimen sequenced in a study of beta chain features in type 1 diabetes. Investigators reverse transcribed all isolated RNA, so they sequenced expressed TCRB transcripts. Some clones are missing from TCRdb's copy, which holds only in-frame ones; the method was immunoSEQ multiplex PCR. The sample holds 350,000 to 450,000 clones, 14% seen once. Source material: naive CD4+ T cells from blood. These receptors were obtained from a man aged 25 to 40 in good health.

The chain couples TRBV7-9 to TRBJ2-1; no definite D call. V was cut by 4 bases and J by 5 bases, with 12 bases left in between. The CDR3 has 14 amino acids. CDR1 is SEHNR, CDR2 FQNEAQ, per germline (reference sequence). This chain's CDR3 is CASSSLGSNNEQFF. CDR3 in DNA: TGTGCCAGCAGCTCCCTGGGCAGCAACAATGAGCAGTTCTTC.

This clone was observed a few times. This chain connects TRBV29-1 to TRBJ1-1; unclear D gene. The CDR3 totals 11 residues. Germline assignment: CDR1 SQVTM and CDR2 ANQGSEA. V was trimmed by 4 bases and J by 4 bases, leaving 7 bases between them. CDR3: CSVVRITEAFF. DNA for the CDR3: TGCAGCGTTGTCCGGATCACTGAAGCTTTCTTT. The full variable domain, rest sourced from reference TRBV29-1 and TRBJ1-1, is SAVISQKPSRDICQRGTSLTIQCQVDSQVTMMFWYRQQPGQSLTLIATANQGSEATYESGFVIDKFPISRPNLTFSTLTVSNMSPEDSSIYLCSVVRITEAFFGQGTRLTVV.

J is TRBJ1-2 and V is TRBV29-1, with 7 bases matching TRBD1. This CDR3 is 13 amino acids long. Germline V CDR1 and CDR2: SQVTM, ANQGSEA. The J segment lost 0 bases and the V segment lost 7 bases, leaving 5 bases of the junction unmatched. DNA of the CDR3: TGCAGCGATAAGGACAGGACTAACTATGGCTACACCTTC. It specifies CSDKDRTNYGYTF.

V is TRBV29-1 and J is TRBJ1-2; unclear D gene. The CDR3 has 17 residues. Germline V gene sequence: CDR1 SQVTM, CDR2 ANQGSEA. V was pared by 2 bases and J by 8 bases, with 27 bases between. CDR3 in amino acids: CSVERFWGSKGNEGYTF. CDR3 nucleotide sequence: TGCAGCGTTGAAAGGTTTTGGGGTTCCAAGGGCAACGAAGGCTACACCTTC.

The genes are TRBV7-2 and TRBJ2-1, with 13 bases aligning to TRBD2. The CDR3 has 16 residues. V gave up 7 bases and J gave up 1 base; unmatched junction bases: 4. Germline V gives CDR1 SGHTA, CDR2 FQGNSA. Here the CDR3 reads CASMGTSGISYNEQFF. The CDR3 DNA reads TGTGCCAGCATGGGGACTAGCGGGATTTCCTACAATGAGCAGTTCTTC. The full variable domain, rest sourced from reference TRBV7-2 and TRBJ2-1, is GAGVSQSPSNKVTEKGKDVELRCDPISGHTALYWYRQSLGQGLEFLIYFQGNSAPDKSGLPSDRFSAERTGGSVSTLTIQRTQQEDSAVYLCASMGTSGISYNEQFFGPGTRLTVL.

Only a few counts were recorded for this clone. The chain combines TRBV7-9 with TRBJ1-2; possibly TRBD1 for D (5 bases). Germline V gives CDR1 SEHNR, CDR2 FQNEAQ (reference sequence). V was pared by 6 bases and J by 3 bases, with 17 bases between. This CDR3 contains 15 residues. This CDR3 reads CASRRGPHWDYGYTF. As DNA, the CDR3 is TGTGCCAGCAGAAGGGGACCCCACTGGGACTATGGCTACACCTTC.

The CDR3 loop is CASSNPYVDEQFF. As DNA, the CDR3 is TGTGCCAGCAGTAACCCCTATGTCGATGAGCAGTTCTTC. This chain connects TRBV5-4 to TRBJ2-1; D call uncertain. V gave up 5 bases and J gave up 8 bases, with 14 bases separating them. The germline V gene encodes CDR1 SGHNT and CDR2 YYREEE (reference sequence). This CDR3 spans 13 amino acids.

The V call is TRBV5-4, the J call TRBJ2-5; TRBD1 might be the D (6 bases). This CDR3 is 13 amino acids long. Germline CDR1 SGHNT, CDR2 YYREEE (reference sequence). Trimming shortened V by 2 bases and J by 5 bases, and 10 bases separated the two germline ends. For the CDR3, the DNA is TGTGCCAGCAGCTTCGGACAGCAGGAGACCCAGTACTTC. This sequence encodes CASSFGQQETQYF.

The genes are TRBV7-9 and TRBJ2-3; no firm D call. Trimming removed 3 bases from V and 3 bases from J, with 10 bases in between. The germline V gene encodes CDR1 SEHNR and CDR2 FQNEAQ (reference sequence). The CDR3 sequence is 14 residues long. CDR3 loop: CASSLGVSTDTQYF. CDR3 nucleotide sequence: TGTGCCAGCAGCTTGGGCGTTTCGACAGATACGCAGTATTTT.

The chain joins TRBV7-9 to TRBJ2-3, with 10 bases fitting TRBD2. There are 17 residues in the CDR3. Germline V gene lookup returns CDR1 SEHNR and CDR2 FQNEAQ (reference sequence). V was pared by 7 bases and J by 6 bases, with 16 bases of the junction left unmatched. CDR3 protein: CASIPPWLAGVIDTQYF. DNA of the CDR3: TGTGCCAGCATCCCCCCCTGGCTAGCGGGAGTAATTGATACGCAGTATTTT. The variable domain in full, completed from reference TRBV7-9 and TRBJ2-3, reads DTGVSQNPRHKITKRGQNVTFRCDPISEHNRLYWYRQTLGQGPEFLTYFQNEAQLEKSRLLSDRFSAERPKGSFSTLEIQRTEQGDSAMYLCASIPPWLAGVIDTQYFGPGTRLTVL.

The chain employs TRBV29-1 and TRBJ1-1; 9 positions agree with TRBD1. Losses at the gene ends were 0 bases for V and 11 bases for J; bases not matched to a gene: 10. The CDR3 extends over 14 amino acids. CDR1 and CDR2 (germline): SQVTM, ANQGSEA. In DNA form, the CDR3 reads TGCAGCGTTGAAGATCTACCGGGACAGGGTGTCGCTTTCTTT. Its translation is CSVEDLPGQGVAFF.

This clone showed up just once. The chain carries TRBV25-1 and TRBJ1-5; D ambiguous. The germline V gene has CDR1 MGHDK and CDR2 SYGVNS. V dropped 3 bases and J dropped 3 bases, with 9 bases sitting between them. This CDR3 has 14 amino acids. CDR3 region: CASSETAINQPQHF. The CDR3 DNA reads TGTGCCAGCAGTGAGACGGCTATCAATCAGCCCCAGCATTTT.

On this clone: Germline and junction disagree at one end, which may indicate a read error. The chain employs TRBV6-5 and TRBJ2-7, with TRBD1 matching over 9 bases. This CDR3 is built from 14 residues. Per the germline V gene, CDR1 is MNHEY and CDR2 is SVGAGI. In nucleotides, the CDR3 is TGTGCCATCAGTGAGATGACAGGGGGACGCGGGCAGTACTTC. Its translation is CAISEMTGGRGQYF.

This clone came up a few times. V gene TRBV5-6 combines with J gene TRBJ2-7; 9 nucleotides line up with TRBD1. The CDR3 has 17 amino acids. Germline V CDR1 and CDR2: SGHDT, YYEEEE. V shed 2 bases and J 0 bases; nucleotides not matched to a gene: 9. CDR3 nucleotides: TGTGCCAGCAGCTTCCTCAACAGGGGGCCCATCTCCTACGAGCAGTACTTC. It codes for CASSFLNRGPISYEQYF.

This chain joins TRBV4-1 and TRBJ1-5; the D gene is possibly TRBD1 (5 bases). The CDR3 loop spans 14 amino acids. V gave up 1 base and J gave up 2 bases, with 6 bases separating them. Germline V CDR1 and CDR2: MGHRA, YSYEKL. CDR3 region: CASSQARGNQPQHF. CDR3 in DNA: TGCGCCAGCAGCCAAGCCAGGGGCAATCAGCCCCAGCATTTT.

This clone has a handful of counts. This chain connects TRBV7-9 to TRBJ2-1, with TRBD2 matching 7 bases. The CDR3 contains 14 residues. Germline V gene data show CDR1 as SEHNR and CDR2 as FQNEAQ (reference sequence). The V and J ends lost 6 bases and 3 bases, in that order; junction bases with no gene match: 5. The CDR3 loop reads CASRSGLNYNEQFF. The CDR3 nucleotides read TGTGCCAGCAGGTCGGGACTAAACTACAATGAGCAGTTCTTC.

This chain links TRBV11-3 with TRBJ2-3, with D tentatively TRBD1 (5 bases). Germline-derived CDR1 and CDR2 are SGHNT and YENEEA. This CDR3 is 15 amino acids long. Deletions cut 6 bases from V and 2 bases from J, with 15 bases between. DNA for the CDR3: TGTGCCAGCAGGCAGGGATCGAGGAACACAGATACGCAGTATTTT. Translated, it gives CASRQGSRNTDTQYF.

In its sample, this clone was seen a few times. J is TRBJ2-2 and V is TRBV7-2; TRBD2 matches at 7 bases. The germline V gene encodes CDR1 SGHTA and CDR2 FQGNSA. This CDR3 region has 17 residues. Trimming removed 0 bases from V and 2 bases from J; junction bases left unmatched: 6. CDR3 sequence: CASSLAGGSLNTGELFF. CDR3 nucleotides: TGTGCCAGCAGCTTAGCCGGCGGGAGCCTAAACACCGGGGAGCTGTTTTTT.

V is TRBV30 and J is TRBJ2-7; D possibly corresponds to TRBD2 (6 bases). Germline V lookup: CDR1 GTSNPN, CDR2 SVGIG (reference sequence). Trimming took 2 bases from V and 3 from J, leaving 11 bases between them. This CDR3 comprises 13 residues. The CDR3 bases are TGTGCCTGGAGTACGGGACTCCTCTACGAGCAGTACGTC. It is translated as CAWSTGLLYEQYV.

The rearrangement joins TRBV7-2 to TRBJ2-4; 10 bases match TRBD2. CDR3 length equals 17 residues. The junction had 13 bases not matched to a gene; V was cut back by 5 bases and J by 6 bases. Germline-derived CDR1 and CDR2 are SGHTA and FQGNSA. CDR3 nucleotide sequence: TGTGCCAGCAGCCCATGGGGTGGTAGCGGGAGGTTAAACATTCAGTACTTC. It yields the protein CASSPWGGSGRLNIQYF.

The gene calls are TRBV5-1 and TRBJ2-3; no clear D. With 0 bases removed from V and 2 bases from J, the gap between germline ends came to 7 bases. This CDR3 comprises 14 residues. CDR1 and CDR2 (germline): SGHRS, YFSETQ. As DNA, the CDR3 is TGCGCCAGCAGCTTGGAGTTACACACAGATACGCAGTATTTT. It codes for CASSLELHTDTQYF.

This clone was counted between two and nine times. This rearrangement joins TRBV9 to TRBJ2-3, with TRBD2 identical over 9 bases. The germline V gene has CDR1 SGDLS and CDR2 YYNGEE. CDR3 length equals 15 residues. Germline trimming cut 1 base from V and 5 bases from J; bases unmatched to any gene: 5. The chain's CDR3 is CASSVTSGREDTQYF. The DNA for the CDR3 is TGTGCCAGCAGCGTAACTAGCGGGCGTGAAGATACGCAGTATTTT.

V and J are TRBV27 and TRBJ2-1; 7 nucleotides align to TRBD2. With V trimmed by 3 bases and J by 4 bases, 9 bases remained unmatched. The CDR3 is 16 amino acids. Germline lookup yields CDR1 MNHEY and CDR2 SMNVEV (reference sequence). The CDR3 DNA reads as TGTGCCAGCAGTTTCAGACGGCGGGAGCTGTACAATGAGCAGTTCTTC. Translated, it gives CASSFRRRELYNEQFF.

This clone was counted between two and nine times. This chain joins TRBV25-1 and TRBJ1-2; D not certain. The CDR3 runs to 12 residues. Between the trimmed V and J ends, which lost 6 bases and 2 bases, there was a span of 7 bases. The V gene's germline CDR1 is MGHDK and CDR2 SYGVNS. The CDR3 loop reads CASRTENYGYTF. CDR3 nucleotide sequence: TGTGCCAGCAGAACAGAGAACTATGGCTACACCTTC.

The chain carries TRBV30 and TRBJ1-3; 7 nucleotides match TRBD1. With V trimmed by 5 bases and J by 3 bases, 10 bases remained unmatched. From germline, CDR1 is GTSNPN and CDR2 SVGIG (reference sequence). CDR3 size: 15 residues. The CDR3, as DNA: TGTGCCTGGGGCCGGAGGCAGGGGGTTGGAAACACCATATATTTT. Encoded protein: CAWGRRQGVGNTIYF.

The gene calls are TRBV18 and TRBJ2-1; D gene unclear. V shed 3 bases and J shed 9 bases, with 12 bases lying between them. The CDR3 extends over 13 amino acids. CDR1 and CDR2 (germline): KGHSH, LQKENI. The CDR3 loop reads CASSPLGSGEQFF. CDR3 sequence (DNA): TGTGCCAGCTCACCCTTAGGGTCCGGTGAGCAGTTCTTC.

This clone was detected a few times. The CDR3 reads CASSLARSYNEQFF. DNA of the CDR3: TGTGCCAGCAGCTTAGCCAGGTCATACAATGAGCAGTTCTTC. The V call is TRBV7-2, the J call TRBJ2-1; D remains ambiguous. The germline CDR1 and CDR2 sequences are SGHTA and FQGNSA. With 0 bases removed from V and 4 bases from J, the gap between germline ends came to 7 bases. There are 14 residues in the CDR3.

As for this clone: This could be a read error, since a much larger clone is one nucleotide away. Other nucleotide sequences from this sample produce the same CDR3. For the CDR3, the DNA is TGTGCCAGCAGCTTAAGAGAGACCCAGTACTTC. Amino acid sequence: CASSLRETQYF. The chain is built from TRBV5-6 and TRBJ2-5; D ambiguous. V gave up 2 bases and J gave up 4 bases, with 3 bases separating them. Germline loops: CDR1 SGHDT, CDR2 YYEEEE. The CDR3 spans 11 residues.

The rearrangement joins TRBV7-9 to TRBJ2-1, with unresolved D. The CDR3 consists of 14 residues. V was shortened by 5 bases and J by 3 bases, with 11 bases between the two germline ends. CDR1 SEHNR and CDR2 FQNEAQ come from the germline V gene (reference sequence). The CDR3 reads CASSLAGFYNEQFF. CDR3 nucleotide sequence: TGTGCCAGCAGCCTCGCTGGCTTCTACAATGAGCAGTTCTTC.

This clone was seen a handful of times. The chain recombines TRBV9 with TRBJ2-6; 8 bases line up with TRBD1. The germline V gene has CDR1 SGDLS and CDR2 YYNGEE. Unmatched junction bases numbered 3, after V lost 5 bases and J lost 2 bases. The CDR3 sequence is 15 residues long. In DNA form, the CDR3 reads TGTGCCAGCAGTGAACAGGGGGCTGGGGCCAACGTCCTGACTTTC. Its protein is CASSEQGAGANVLTF.

This chain connects TRBV5-1 to TRBJ1-1; D may be TRBD1 (6 bases). Germline V CDR1 and CDR2: SGHRS, YFSETQ. Trimming removed 0 bases at V and 5 bases at J, with 11 bases between. There are 14 residues in the CDR3. The CDR3 protein is CASSLDREGTEAFF. The CDR3 nucleotides are TGCGCCAGCAGCTTGGACAGGGAGGGAACTGAAGCTTTCTTT.